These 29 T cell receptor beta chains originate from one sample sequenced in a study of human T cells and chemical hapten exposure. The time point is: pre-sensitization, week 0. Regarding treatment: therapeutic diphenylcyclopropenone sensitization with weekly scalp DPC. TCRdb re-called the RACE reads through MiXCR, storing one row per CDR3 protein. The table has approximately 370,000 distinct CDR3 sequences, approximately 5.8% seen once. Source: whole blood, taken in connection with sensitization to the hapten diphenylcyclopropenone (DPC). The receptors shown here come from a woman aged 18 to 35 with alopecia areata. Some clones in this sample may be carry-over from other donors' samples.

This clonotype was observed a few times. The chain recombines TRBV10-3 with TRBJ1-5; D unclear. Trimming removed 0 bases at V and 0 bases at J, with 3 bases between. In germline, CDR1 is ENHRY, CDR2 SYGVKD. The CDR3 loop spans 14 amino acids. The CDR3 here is CAISESYSNQPQHF. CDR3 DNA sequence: TGTGCCATCAGTGAGTCATATAGCAATCAGCCCCAGCATTTT.

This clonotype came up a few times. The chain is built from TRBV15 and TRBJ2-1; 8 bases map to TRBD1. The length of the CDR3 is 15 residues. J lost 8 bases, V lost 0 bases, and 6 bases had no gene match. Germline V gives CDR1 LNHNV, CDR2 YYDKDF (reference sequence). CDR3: CATSREDREVDEQFF. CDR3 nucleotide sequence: TGTGCCACCAGCAGAGAGGACAGGGAGGTCGATGAGCAGTTCTTC. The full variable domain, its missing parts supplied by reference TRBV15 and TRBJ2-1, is DAMVIQNPRYQVTQFGKPVTLSCSQTLNHNVMYWYQQKSSQAPKLLFHYYDKDFNNEADTPDNFQSRRPNTSFCFLDIRSPGLGDTAMYLCATSREDREVDEQFFGPGTRLTVL.

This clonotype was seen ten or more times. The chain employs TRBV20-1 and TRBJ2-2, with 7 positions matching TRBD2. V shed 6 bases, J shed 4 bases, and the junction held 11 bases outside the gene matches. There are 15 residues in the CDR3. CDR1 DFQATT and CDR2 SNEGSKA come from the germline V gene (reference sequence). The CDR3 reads CSATSAGGFTGELFF. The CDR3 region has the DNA TGCAGTGCAACTTCAGCCGGGGGGTTCACCGGGGAGCTGTTTTTT.

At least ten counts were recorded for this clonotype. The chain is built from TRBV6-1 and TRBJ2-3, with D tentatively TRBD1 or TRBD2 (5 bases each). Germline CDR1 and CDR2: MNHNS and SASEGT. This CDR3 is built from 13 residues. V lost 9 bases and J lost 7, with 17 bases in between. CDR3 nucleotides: TGTGCCAGGAACCTTCCGGGACGAAATACGCAGTATTTT. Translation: CARNLPGRNTQYF.

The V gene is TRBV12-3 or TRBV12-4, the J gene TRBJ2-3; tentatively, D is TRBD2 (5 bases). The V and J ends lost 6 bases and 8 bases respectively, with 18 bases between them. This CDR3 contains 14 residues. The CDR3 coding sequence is TGTGCCAGCAGGGTCGACCCACTAGGTTCTACGCAGTATTTT. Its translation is CASRVDPLGSTQYF.

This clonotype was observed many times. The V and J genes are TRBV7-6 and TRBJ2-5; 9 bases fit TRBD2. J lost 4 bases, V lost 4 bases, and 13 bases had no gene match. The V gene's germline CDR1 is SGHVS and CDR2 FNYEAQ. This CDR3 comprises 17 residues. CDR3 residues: CASSSTRRRGGPETQYF. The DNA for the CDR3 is TGTGCCAGCAGCTCGACCCGGAGGCGGGGGGGCCCAGAGACCCAGTACTTC.

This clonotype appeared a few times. The CDR3 loop reads CASRLDRNTEAFF. DNA for the CDR3: TGTGCCAGCAGGCTGGACAGGAACACTGAAGCTTTCTTT. This chain joins TRBV4-2 and TRBJ1-1, with D maybe TRBD1 (6 bases). The germline gives CDR1 LGHNA, CDR2 YNFKEQ. Trimming stripped 6 bases from V and 1 base from J, with 9 bases between. CDR3 length: 13 amino acids.

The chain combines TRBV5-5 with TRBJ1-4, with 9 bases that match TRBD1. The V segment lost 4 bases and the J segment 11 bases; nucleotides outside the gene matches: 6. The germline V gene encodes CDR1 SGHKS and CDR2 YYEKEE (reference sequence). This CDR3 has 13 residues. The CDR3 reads CASSERQGGKLFF. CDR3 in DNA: TGTGCCAGCAGCGAGCGACAGGGGGGGAAACTGTTTTTT.

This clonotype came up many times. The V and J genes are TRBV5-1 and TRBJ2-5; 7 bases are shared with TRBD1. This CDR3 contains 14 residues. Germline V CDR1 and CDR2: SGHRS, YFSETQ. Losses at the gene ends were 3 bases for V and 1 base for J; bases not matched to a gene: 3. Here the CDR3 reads CASSWGTVQETQYF. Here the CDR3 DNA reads TGCGCCAGCAGCTGGGGGACAGTCCAAGAGACCCAGTACTTC.

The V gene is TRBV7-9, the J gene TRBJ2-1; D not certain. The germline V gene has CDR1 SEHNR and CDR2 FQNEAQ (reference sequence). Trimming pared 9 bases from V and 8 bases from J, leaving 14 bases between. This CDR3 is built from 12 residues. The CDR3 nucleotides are TGTGCCAGTGTTGCCTCCGACGATGAGCAGTTCTTC. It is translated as CASVASDDEQFF. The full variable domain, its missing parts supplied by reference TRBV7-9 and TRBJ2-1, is DTGVSQNPRHKITKRGQNVTFRCDPISEHNRLYWYRQTLGQGPEFLTYFQNEAQLEKSRLLSDRFSAERPKGSFSTLEIQRTEQGDSAMYLCASVASDDEQFFGPGTRLTVL.

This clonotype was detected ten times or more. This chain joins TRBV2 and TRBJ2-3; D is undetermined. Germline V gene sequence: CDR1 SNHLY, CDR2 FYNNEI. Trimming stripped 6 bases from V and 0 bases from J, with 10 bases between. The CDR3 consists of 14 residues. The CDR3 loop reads CASSSTTSTDTQYF. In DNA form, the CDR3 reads TGTGCCAGCAGCTCTACGACTAGCACAGATACGCAGTATTTT.

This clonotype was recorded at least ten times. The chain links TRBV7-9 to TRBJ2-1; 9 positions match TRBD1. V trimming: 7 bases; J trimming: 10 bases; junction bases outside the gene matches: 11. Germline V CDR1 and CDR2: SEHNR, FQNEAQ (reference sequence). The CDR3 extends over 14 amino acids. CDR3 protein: CASTQGQGSGEQFF. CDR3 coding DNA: TGTGCCAGCACCCAAGGACAGGGGTCAGGAGAGCAGTTCTTC.

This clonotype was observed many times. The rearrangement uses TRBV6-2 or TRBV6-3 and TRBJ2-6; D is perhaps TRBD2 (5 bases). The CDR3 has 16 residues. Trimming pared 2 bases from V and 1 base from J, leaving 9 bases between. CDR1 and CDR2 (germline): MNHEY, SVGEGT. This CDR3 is CASSYLEGSGANVLTF. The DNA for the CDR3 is TGTGCCAGCAGTTACCTTGAGGGTTCTGGGGCCAACGTCCTGACTTTC.

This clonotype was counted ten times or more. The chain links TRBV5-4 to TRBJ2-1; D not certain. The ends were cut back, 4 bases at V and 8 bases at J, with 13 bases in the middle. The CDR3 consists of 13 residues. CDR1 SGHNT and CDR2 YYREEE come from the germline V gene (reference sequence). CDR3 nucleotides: TGTGCCAGCAGCCCCCCGAGGTACCATGAGCAGTTCTTC. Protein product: CASSPPRYHEQFF.

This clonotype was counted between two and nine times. The CDR3 sequence is CAISSTGGISGNTIYF. The CDR3 DNA sequence: TGTGCCATCAGTTCGACAGGAGGGATCTCTGGAAACACCATATATTTT. The genes are TRBV10-3 and TRBJ1-3, with D tentatively TRBD1 (6 bases). Trimming left V 5 bases short and J 0 bases short, with 14 bases between. Germline CDR1 ENHRY, CDR2 SYGVKD. The CDR3 runs 16 residues.

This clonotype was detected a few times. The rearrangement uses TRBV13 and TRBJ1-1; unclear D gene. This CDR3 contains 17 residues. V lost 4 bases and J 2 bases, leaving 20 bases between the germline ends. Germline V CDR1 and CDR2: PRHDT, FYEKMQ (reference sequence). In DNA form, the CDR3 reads TGTGCCAGCAGCTCAATATCTGGAAATCAGAAAAACACTGAAGCTTTCTTT. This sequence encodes CASSSISGNQKNTEAFF.

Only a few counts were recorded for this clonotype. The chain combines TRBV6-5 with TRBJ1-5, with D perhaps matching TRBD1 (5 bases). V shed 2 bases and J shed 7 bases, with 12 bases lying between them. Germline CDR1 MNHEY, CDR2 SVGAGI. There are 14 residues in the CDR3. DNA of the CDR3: TGTGCCAGCAGTTACAAAAGGGGAGGGCAGCCCCAGCATTTT. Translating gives CASSYKRGGQPQHF.

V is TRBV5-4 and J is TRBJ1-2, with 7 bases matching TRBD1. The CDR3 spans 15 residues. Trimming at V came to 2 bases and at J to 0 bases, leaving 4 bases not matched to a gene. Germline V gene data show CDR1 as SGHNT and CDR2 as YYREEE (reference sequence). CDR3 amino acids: CASSLRDRANYGYTF. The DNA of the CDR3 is TGTGCCAGCAGCTTAAGGGACAGAGCTAACTATGGCTACACCTTC. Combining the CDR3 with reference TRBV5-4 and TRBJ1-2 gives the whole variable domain ETGVTQSPTHLIKTRGQQVTLRCSSQSGHNTVSWYQQALGQGPQFIFQYYREEENGRGNFPPRFSGLQFPNYSSELNVNALELDDSALYLCASSLRDRANYGYTFGSGTRLTVV.

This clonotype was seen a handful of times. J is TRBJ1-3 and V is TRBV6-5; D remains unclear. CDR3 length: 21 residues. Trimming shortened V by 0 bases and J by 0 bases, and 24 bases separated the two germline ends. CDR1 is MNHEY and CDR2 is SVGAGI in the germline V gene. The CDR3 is CASSYSSNLRWRPSSGNTIYF. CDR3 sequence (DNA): TGTGCCAGCAGTTACTCGTCTAATCTCCGTTGGAGACCTAGCTCTGGAAACACCATATATTTT.

The CDR3 DNA reads TGCGCCAGCAGCCAAGATTTGCCCGAAGGGACAGGGGCGAACACTGAAGCTTTCTTT. Protein product: CASSQDLPEGTGANTEAFF. This chain connects TRBV4-3 to TRBJ1-1, with TRBD1 matching 10 bases. The V segment lost 0 bases and the J segment 1 base; nucleotides outside the gene matches: 11. This CDR3 has 19 amino acids. Germline loops: CDR1 LGHNA, CDR2 YSLEER.

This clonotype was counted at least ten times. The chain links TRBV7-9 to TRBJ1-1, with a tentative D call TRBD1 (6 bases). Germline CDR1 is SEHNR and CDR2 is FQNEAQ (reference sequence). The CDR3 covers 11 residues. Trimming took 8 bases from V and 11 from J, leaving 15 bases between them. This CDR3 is CASAGGPGAFF. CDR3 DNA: TGTGCCAGCGCTGGGGGGCCTGGGGCTTTCTTT.

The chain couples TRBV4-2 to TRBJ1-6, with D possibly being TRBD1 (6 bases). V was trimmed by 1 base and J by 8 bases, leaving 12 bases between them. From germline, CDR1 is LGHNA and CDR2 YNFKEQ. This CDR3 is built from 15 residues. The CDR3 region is CASSQGAGEDSPLHF. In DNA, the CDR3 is TGTGCCAGCAGCCAAGGGGCAGGGGAGGATTCACCCCTCCACTTT.

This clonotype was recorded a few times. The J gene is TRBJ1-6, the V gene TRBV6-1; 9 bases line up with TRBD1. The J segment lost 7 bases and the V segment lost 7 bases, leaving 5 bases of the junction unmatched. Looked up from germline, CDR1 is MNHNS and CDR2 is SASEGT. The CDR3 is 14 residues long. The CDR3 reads CASTQGAWNSPLHF. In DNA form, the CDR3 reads TGTGCCAGCACACAGGGGGCCTGGAATTCACCCCTCCACTTT.

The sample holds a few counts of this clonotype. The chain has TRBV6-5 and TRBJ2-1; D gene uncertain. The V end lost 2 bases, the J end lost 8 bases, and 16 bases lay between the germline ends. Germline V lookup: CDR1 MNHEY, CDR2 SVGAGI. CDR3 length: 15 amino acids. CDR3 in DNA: TGTGCCAGCAGTTACGAGCGTCTAGTGCGCCATGAGCAGTTCTTC. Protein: CASSYERLVRHEQFF.

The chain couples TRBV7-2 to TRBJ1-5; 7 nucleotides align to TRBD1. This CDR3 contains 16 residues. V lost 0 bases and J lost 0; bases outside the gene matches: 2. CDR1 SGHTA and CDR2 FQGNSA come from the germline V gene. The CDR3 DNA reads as TGTGCCAGCAGCTTAGCGGGGACAGTTAGCAATCAGCCCCAGCATTTT. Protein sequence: CASSLAGTVSNQPQHF.

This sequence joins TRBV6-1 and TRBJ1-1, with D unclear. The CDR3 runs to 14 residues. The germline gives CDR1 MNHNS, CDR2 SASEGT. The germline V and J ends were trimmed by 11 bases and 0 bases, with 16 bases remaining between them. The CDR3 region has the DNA TGTGCCTGTATAAGGACCCTCATGAACACTGAAGCTTTCTTT. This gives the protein CACIRTLMNTEAFF.

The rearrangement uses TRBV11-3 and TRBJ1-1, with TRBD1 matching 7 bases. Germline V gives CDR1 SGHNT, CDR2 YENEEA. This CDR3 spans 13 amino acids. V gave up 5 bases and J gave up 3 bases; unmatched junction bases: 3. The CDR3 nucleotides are TGTGCCAGCAGCGAACAGGGGTACACTGAAGCTTTCTTT. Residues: CASSEQGYTEAFF.

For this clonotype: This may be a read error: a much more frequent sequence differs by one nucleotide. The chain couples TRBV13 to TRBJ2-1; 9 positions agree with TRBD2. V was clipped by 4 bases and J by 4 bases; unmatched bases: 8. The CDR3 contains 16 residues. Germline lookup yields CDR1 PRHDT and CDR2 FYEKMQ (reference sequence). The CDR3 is CASSSGGGGAYNEQFF. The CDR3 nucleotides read TGTGCCAGCAGCTCAGGCGGCGGGGGGGCTTACAATGAGCAGTTCTTC.

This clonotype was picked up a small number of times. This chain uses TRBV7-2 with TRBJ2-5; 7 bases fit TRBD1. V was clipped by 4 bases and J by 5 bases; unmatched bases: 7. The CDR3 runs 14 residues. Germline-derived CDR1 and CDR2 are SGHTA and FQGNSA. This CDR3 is CASSYQTGSETQYF. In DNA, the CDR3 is TGTGCCAGCAGCTACCAGACAGGGTCGGAGACCCAGTACTTC.